This TCR beta chain appears in the sequencing data of a study of CD8+CD57+ T cells in acquired aplastic anemia. Study background: About 3 ug was the average amount of DNA from sorted CD4+ and CD8+ cells. Healthy donor CD4+ samples were sequenced to a depth that averaged approximately 10 million reads.

The trim removed 2 bases at V and 3 bases at J, leaving 7 bases unmatched. This CDR3 comprises 16 residues. CDR1 and CDR2 (germline): DFQATT, SNEGSKA (reference sequence). According to the study, genomic DNA was the template for TCR beta VDJ and CDR3 profiling. TCRdb reprocessed the reads via MiXCR and lists one record per CDR3 protein. The sample includes a few hundred thousand distinct CDR3 sequences, roughly 68% of them seen just once. As regards this clonotype: Its antigen is not identified.

General observations from the study: The same twenty-nine CD8+ CDR3 sequences occurred in patients and in controls. A significant difference in CD8+ Simpson's diversity between patients and controls was not found.

Sequenced sample: sorted CD4+, CD8+, or CD8+CD57+ T cells (not recorded which) from PBMCs. This chain connects TRBV20-1 to TRBJ2-2; TRBD1 matches 9 bases. This clonotype was sampled from a human donor in good health, serving as a control. DNA for the CDR3: TGCAGTGCTAGAACAGGGGGCGCACGGTACACCGGGGAGCTGTTTTTT. Translated: CSARTGGARYTGELFF.